The 21 T cell receptor beta chains presented below share a single source sample, sequenced in a study of cytomegalovirus exposure and HLA in healthy donors. The primer mix had 60 Vbeta and 13 Jbeta primers. The table came from immunoSEQ multiplex PCR; TCRdb's copy has only in-frame clones and leaves some out. The sample lists 140,000 to 150,000 clones; roughly 66% were seen once. The sample was PBMCs. Receptors were obtained from a woman between 18 and 30 years old in good health and CMV-seronegative.

Here the CDR3 reads CASSGGDDLGSPLHF. As DNA, the CDR3 is TGTGCCAGTTCGGGAGGGGACGACTTGGGTTCACCCCTCCACTTT. The chain is built from TRBV19 and TRBJ1-6; perhaps TRBD1 as D (5 bases). The CDR3 has 15 residues. Germline loops: CDR1 LNHDA, CDR2 SQIVND (reference sequence). The germline V and J ends were trimmed by 8 bases and 9 bases, with 20 bases remaining between them. Drawing the rest from reference TRBV19 and TRBJ1-6, the complete variable domain is DGGITQSPKYLFRKEGQNVTLSCEQNLNHDAMYWYRQDPGQGLRLIYYSQIVNDFQKGDIAEGYSVSREKKESFPLTVTSAQKNPTAFYLCASSGGDDLGSPLHFGNGTRLTVT.

V gene TRBV28 combines with J gene TRBJ1-6, with D perhaps matching TRBD1 (6 bases). The germline V and J ends were trimmed by 8 bases and 10 bases, with 21 bases remaining between them. CDR3 length: 15 amino acids. CDR1 is MDHEN and CDR2 is SYDVKM in the germline V gene. CDR3 protein: CASPPRSGATSPLHF. Here the CDR3 DNA reads TGTGCCAGCCCTCCCAGATCAGGGGCGACCTCACCCCTCCACTTT.

V is TRBV10-2 and J is TRBJ2-3, with 7 bases that match TRBD2. Trimming removed 2 bases from V and 4 bases from J; junction bases left unmatched: 6. This CDR3 comprises 15 residues. CDR1 and CDR2 from the germline V gene are WSHSY and SAAADI. The CDR3 protein is CASSEGGRVADTQYF. The DNA for the CDR3 is TGCGCCAGCAGTGAGGGCGGGAGAGTCGCAGATACGCAGTATTTT.

V is TRBV4-3 and J is TRBJ2-7; possibly TRBD2 for D (5 bases). The CDR3 is 18 amino acids. V dropped 2 bases and J dropped 1 base, with 21 bases sitting between them. From germline, CDR1 is LGHNA and CDR2 YSLEER. The CDR3 loop is CASSQSALGAKRSYEQYV. DNA for the CDR3: TGCGCCAGCAGCCAAAGTGCTTTGGGTGCGAAGCGGTCCTACGAGCAGTACGTC.

The V and J genes are TRBV11-3 and TRBJ2-4; a possible D gene is TRBD2 (6 bases). Germline values: CDR1 SGHNT, CDR2 YENEEA. V was shortened by 4 bases and J by 1 base, with 17 bases between the two germline ends. This CDR3 is 17 amino acids long. For the CDR3, the DNA is TGTGCCAGCAGCTCCAGACTAGGCGTCGGGGCCAAAAACATTCAGTACTTC. Encoded protein: CASSSRLGVGAKNIQYF.

Only one count was recorded for this clone. This rearrangement joins TRBV5-1 to TRBJ2-2, with D possibly being TRBD1 (6 bases). V dropped 4 bases and J dropped 3 bases, with 16 bases sitting between them. The CDR3 spans 16 residues. Germline CDR1 is SGHRS and CDR2 is YFSETQ. CDR3 in DNA: TGCGCCAGCAGCCCATTGGGGGCTTTGCACACCGGGGAGCTGTTTTTT. This codes for CASSPLGALHTGELFF.

The J gene is TRBJ2-5, the V gene TRBV7-3; 10 nucleotides line up with TRBD2. J was trimmed by 5 bases and V by 2 bases; bases with no gene match: 8. Germline CDR1 reads SGHTA; CDR2 reads FQGTGA. This CDR3 has 16 amino acids. DNA of the CDR3: TGTGCCAGCAGCTTATCGGTAGCGGGGGGCGGTGAGACCCAGTACTTC. Amino acid sequence: CASSLSVAGGGETQYF.

This rearrangement joins TRBV5-5 to TRBJ1-3, with D unresolved. V lost 8 bases, J lost 4 bases, and 16 bases lay in between. The CDR3 totals 14 residues. Germline CDR1 and CDR2: SGHKS and YYEKEE (reference sequence). The CDR3, as DNA: TGTGCCAGTAAACCGGAGTTTATCGGAAACACCATATATTTT. This gives the protein CASKPEFIGNTIYF.

J is TRBJ2-3 and V is TRBV19; 7 nucleotides line up with TRBD1. CDR1 is LNHDA and CDR2 is SQIVND in the germline V gene (reference sequence). Trimming removed 5 bases from V and 2 bases from J; junction bases left unmatched: 10. The CDR3 has 16 amino acids. The CDR3, as DNA: TGTGCCAGTAGTCGGGTTCACAGGGGAAACACAGATACGCAGTATTTT. This codes for CASSRVHRGNTDTQYF.

This clone was picked up a small number of times. V usage is TRBV19 and J usage is TRBJ1-4; TRBD1 aligns across 9 bases. Trimming took 6 bases from V and 3 from J; bases not matched to a gene: 8. CDR1 and CDR2 (germline): LNHDA, SQIVND (reference sequence). CDR3 length equals 16 residues. In DNA form, the CDR3 reads TGTGCCAGTAGCTCCCTGGGACAGGGATCTAATGAAAAACTGTTTTTT. It yields the protein CASSSLGQGSNEKLFF.

The chain joins TRBV6-5 to TRBJ2-2; perhaps TRBD2 as D (6 bases). The CDR3 covers 16 residues. V lost 4 bases and J lost 2, with 14 bases in between. Germline V lookup: CDR1 MNHEY, CDR2 SVGAGI. The CDR3 protein is CASSSGTRGNTGELFF. The CDR3 DNA reads as TGTGCCAGCAGTTCCGGGACTCGAGGAAACACCGGGGAGCTGTTTTTT.

This chain's CDR3 is CASQMNTEAFF. In nucleotides, the CDR3 is TGTGCCAGCCAGATGAACACTGAAGCTTTCTTT. This chain connects TRBV25-1 to TRBJ1-1; D is ambiguous. Germline V gives CDR1 MGHDK, CDR2 SYGVNS. The CDR3 length is 11 residues. Trimming took 8 bases from V and 0 from J, leaving 4 bases between them.

V is TRBV4-1 and J is TRBJ1-2; D is uncertain. V was cut by 4 bases and J by 6 bases, with 27 bases left in between. CDR1 MGHRA and CDR2 YSYEKL come from the germline V gene. The CDR3 is made up of 18 amino acids. CDR3 coding DNA: TGCGCCAGCAGCCCGATTGCGGGCAGGACGATCGATATGCATGGCTACACCTTC. Its translation: CASSPIAGRTIDMHGYTF.

The chain has TRBV6-6 and TRBJ1-2; no firm D call. CDR1 is MNHNY, CDR2 SVGAGI, per germline (reference sequence). CDR3 length: 15 residues. The V and J ends lost 5 bases and 0 bases respectively, with 13 bases between them. The CDR3 is CASSLTVNPNYGYTF. In DNA form, the CDR3 reads TGTGCCAGCAGTCTCACAGTAAACCCTAACTATGGCTACACCTTC.

This chain connects TRBV23-1 to TRBJ2-1; 9 nucleotides agree with TRBD1. TRBV23-1 counts as an open reading frame of uncertain function. The CDR3 consists of 15 residues. The ends lost 3 bases at V and 7 bases at J; junction bases unmatched: 7. CDR3 sequence: CASSQGTGSSNEQFF. CDR3 sequence (DNA): TGCGCCAGCAGTCAGGGGACAGGGTCTTCTAATGAGCAGTTCTTC.

The rearrangement uses TRBV29-1 and TRBJ2-7; 9 bases match TRBD2. Germline-derived CDR1 and CDR2 are SQVTM and ANQGSEA. The CDR3 consists of 13 residues. After removal of 4 bases from V and 5 bases from J, the junction contained 6 bases not matched to a gene. DNA for the CDR3: TGCAGCGTTGTGGCGGGAGGGCGGAACGAGCAGTACGTC. It yields the protein CSVVAGGRNEQYV.

The CDR3 DNA reads TGCGCCAGCAGCCAAGACATCCCAGCGGGAGCCTTCAACACCGGGGAGCTGTTTTTT. Its translation is CASSQDIPAGAFNTGELFF. The J gene is TRBJ2-2, the V gene TRBV4-3; 8 nucleotides match TRBD2. V shed 0 bases, J shed 2 bases, and the junction held 11 bases outside the gene matches. Germline-derived CDR1 and CDR2 are LGHNA and YSLEER. The CDR3 runs to 19 residues.

CDR3 protein: CASSPGDSVNTGELFF. DNA for the CDR3: TGTGCCAGCAGTCCAGGCGACAGCGTGAATACCGGGGAGCTGTTTTTT. The chain employs TRBV28 and TRBJ2-2; a possible D gene is TRBD1 (5 bases). Germline V lookup: CDR1 MDHEN, CDR2 SYDVKM. V was pared by 5 bases and J by 5 bases, with 18 bases between. The CDR3 runs to 16 residues.

For this clone: This same CDR3 is encoded by further DNA sequences in the sample. The rearrangement links TRBV2 to TRBJ1-2, with TRBD1 matching over 9 bases. This CDR3 spans 14 amino acids. The ends lost 5 bases at V and 8 bases at J; junction bases unmatched: 9. CDR1 and CDR2 (germline): SNHLY, FYNNEI. CDR3 sequence: CASSLDRGDGGYTF. In DNA form, the CDR3 reads TGTGCCAGCAGTCTCGACAGGGGGGATGGAGGCTACACCTTC.

Comment on this clone: A read error may account for a junction end that differs from germline. This rearrangement joins TRBV5-1 to TRBJ2-4; the D gene is possibly TRBD2 (5 bases). Looked up from germline, CDR1 is SGHRS and CDR2 is YFSETQ. The length of the CDR3 is 14 residues. The chain's CDR3 is CASSRGLAKNSQYF. In DNA, the CDR3 is TGCGCCAGCAGCCGGGGTCTAGCCAAAAACAGTCAGTACTTC.

This rearrangement joins TRBV11-1 to TRBJ2-2; 9 bases match TRBD2. Germline-derived CDR1 and CDR2 are SGHAT and FQDESV (reference sequence). The ends lost 8 bases at V and 3 bases at J; junction bases unmatched: 4. The CDR3 sequence is 14 residues long. CDR3 sequence (DNA): TGTGCCAGCTTTGCTAGCGGGGACACCGGGGAGCTGTTTTTT. Translation: CASFASGDTGELFF.